The entry that follows covers one T cell receptor (beta chain) sequence. What it recognizes is unknown. The PCR made use of 60 Vbeta and 13 Jbeta primers. Libraries were prepared by immunoSEQ multiplex PCR; TCRdb keeps only in-frame clonotypes and omits some of them. The repertoire holds nearly 110,000 clones, with 65% to 85% as singletons. This specimen comes from a study of cytomegalovirus exposure and HLA in healthy donors. General study results and limits: In a later analysis, TCR beta V- and J-gene trimming was associated with a missense DCLRE1C variant.

With V trimmed by 5 bases and J by 6 bases, 9 bases remained unmatched. Germline CDR1 is SEHNR and CDR2 is FQNEAQ (reference sequence). The CDR3 is 15 residues long. The sequenced sample was PBMCs. The chain is built from TRBV7-9 and TRBJ1-1; TRBD1 agrees at 10 bases. This clonotype was sampled from a male donor in good health and CMV-seropositive. The CDR3 sequence is CASSHQGQGRPEAFF. Here the CDR3 DNA reads TGTGCCAGCAGCCATCAGGGACAGGGGAGGCCTGAAGCTTTCTTT.